This entry concerns a single TCR beta chain. Its antigen is undetermined. It was with 60 Vbeta and 13 Jbeta primers that the PCR ran. Sequencing was performed with immunoSEQ multiplex PCR; in TCRdb, only in-frame clones are kept and a portion is missing. The repertoire holds roughly 220,000 clones, with roughly three quarters as singletons. The V gene lost 0 bases and the J gene lost 2 bases, with 5 bases spanning the gap. From germline, CDR1 is SGHTA and CDR2 FQGTGA. The CDR3 totals 13 residues. This entry comes from a study of cytomegalovirus exposure and HLA in healthy donors. At collection, donors were nominally healthy, but unrecorded immune exposures were probable. Notes on the study in general: Analysis performed later showed TCR beta chains linked to HLA being more clonally expanded than equally common others.

The specimen sequenced was PBMCs. The receptor was isolated from a man aged 50-60 years in good health and CMV-seronegative. The rearrangement uses TRBV7-3 and TRBJ2-7; D remains unclear. The CDR3 sequence: CASSLTSTYEQYF. Here the CDR3 DNA reads TGTGCCAGCAGCTTAACGTCCACCTACGAGCAGTACTTC.